These 15 T cell receptor beta chains were all obtained from the same sample, sequenced in a study of post-analysis software for immune sequencing data. Study-level results: Patients had higher frequencies than controls of about five TRBV segments, including TRBV5-6, TRBV5-1 and TRBV20-1.

Their antigen targets remain unknown. Sequencing libraries made from TCR beta cDNA carried unique molecular identifiers. TCRdb re-called the PCR reads with MiXCR, one entry per CDR3 protein. The table lists around 400,000 distinct CDR3 sequences, less than 40% of them singletons, with under 9% in the top ten. The sequenced material came from blood. The receptors originated from a girl aged 2 to 9 with multiple sclerosis.

This clonotype was counted ten times or more. At one end, the junction sequence differs from germline, possibly due to a read error. The chain uses TRBV7-2 and TRBJ2-7; 8 bases fit TRBD1. Germline loops: CDR1 SGHTA, CDR2 FQGNSA. The CDR3 extends over 14 amino acids. As DNA, the CDR3 is TGCGCCAGCAGCCCCGGGACAGGCCCCTACGAGCAGTACTTC. Its translation is CASSPGTGPYEQYF. Combining the CDR3 with reference TRBV7-2 and TRBJ2-7 gives the whole variable domain GAGVSQSPSNKVTEKGKDVELRCDPISGHTALYWYRQSLGQGLEFLIYFQGNSAPDKSGLPSDRFSAERTGGSVSTLTIQRTQQEDSAVYLCASSPGTGPYEQYFGPGTRLTVT.

The V call is TRBV5-1, the J call TRBJ1-1; 7 bases are a match to TRBD1. The junction had 15 bases not matched to a gene; V was cut back by 7 bases and J by 0 bases. CDR3 length: 17 residues. Germline lookup yields CDR1 SGHRS and CDR2 YFSETQ. CDR3 in DNA: TGCGCCAGCTCAATTTCGCCGGGACAGACCTTGAACACTGAAGCTTTCTTT. Amino acid sequence: CASSISPGQTLNTEAFF.

The gene calls are TRBV6-6 and TRBJ1-5; possible D gene TRBD1, 6 bases. Trimming took 5 bases from V and 2 from J, leaving 16 bases between them. The germline CDR1 and CDR2 sequences are MNHNY and SVGAGI (reference sequence). The CDR3 runs 16 residues. Written as DNA, the CDR3 is TGTGCCAGCAGTGCACAGGGTAGAGGCGGCAATCAGCCCCAGCATTTT. Translated, it gives CASSAQGRGGNQPQHF.

This clonotype turned up a few times. The chain recombines TRBV20-1 with TRBJ2-1, with 10 bases fitting TRBD2. Germline V gene sequence: CDR1 DFQATT, CDR2 SNEGSKA (reference sequence). V dropped 0 bases and J dropped 8; count of bases not matched to a gene: 10. The CDR3 extends over 16 amino acids. The CDR3 DNA is TGCAGTGCTAGAGATCGGGAACAACTAGCGGGATATGAGCAGTTCTTC. The encoded protein is CSARDREQLAGYEQFF.

The chain recombines TRBV12-3 or TRBV12-4 with TRBJ1-1; the D is unclear. This CDR3 contains 16 residues. Deletions cut 3 bases from V and 0 bases from J, with 14 bases between. The DNA of the CDR3 is TGTGCCAGCAGTTTCCCGGGTATAGGCATGAACACTGAAGCTTTCTTT. It codes for CASSFPGIGMNTEAFF.

CDR3 coding DNA: TGCAGTGCTAGAAGGTGGAGCGAGCAGTACTTC. Protein product: CSARRWSEQYF. The chain has TRBV20-1 and TRBJ2-7; no reliable D call. CDR1 is DFQATT, CDR2 SNEGSKA, per germline (reference sequence). V lost 2 bases and J lost 6, with 8 bases in between. This CDR3 has 11 residues.

This clonotype turned up a few times. V and J are TRBV7-2 and TRBJ2-7; TRBD1 might be the D (7 bases). This CDR3 spans 16 amino acids. Per germline, CDR1 SGHTA and CDR2 FQGNSA. Trimming took 5 bases from V and 5 from J, leaving 22 bases between them. The CDR3 nucleotides are TGTGCCAGCAGCCCGAAGGACAGGACGGGGGAGAACGAGCAGTACTTC. Translating gives CASSPKDRTGENEQYF.

V usage is TRBV2 and J usage is TRBJ2-7; TRBD2 agrees at 7 bases. After removal of 3 bases from V and 0 bases from J, the junction contained 5 bases not matched to a gene. Germline V gives CDR1 SNHLY, CDR2 FYNNEI. The CDR3 extends over 15 amino acids. The CDR3 bases are TGTGCCAGCAGTGATAAGGCGGGGGACTCCTACGAGCAGTACTTC. Protein product: CASSDKAGDSYEQYF. The full variable domain, in which reference TRBV2 and TRBJ2-7 provide the parts outside the CDR3, is EPEVTQTPSHQVTQMGQEVILRCVPISNHLYFYWYRQILGQKVEFLVSFYNNEISEKSEIFDDQFSVERPDGSNFTLKIRSTKLEDSAMYFCASSDKAGDSYEQYFGPGTRLTVT.

V and J are TRBV5-5 and TRBJ2-3; 12 bases map to TRBD1. This CDR3 has 17 amino acids. Trimming took 0 bases from V and 3 from J; bases not matched to a gene: 5. Germline lookup yields CDR1 SGHKS and CDR2 YYEKEE (reference sequence). The CDR3 bases are TGTGCCAGCAGCTTGGTGGGACAGGGGGCTCTAACAGATACGCAGTATTTT. It translates to CASSLVGQGALTDTQYF.

Notes on this clonotype: A single base separates this from a much larger clone, so it may be a read error. V is TRBV7-2 and J is TRBJ2-5; D remains unclear. V was shortened by 1 base and J by 13 bases, with 16 bases between the two germline ends. CDR1 and CDR2 (germline): SGHTA, FQGNSA. The CDR3 length is 13 residues. CDR3 nucleotides: TGTGCCAGCAGCTTAGGCAGATCCTACGAGCGGTACTTC. Translation gives CASSLGRSYERYF.

In this sample, this clonotype turned up a few times. This rearrangement joins TRBV9 to TRBJ2-7; TRBD1 matches at 7 bases. Germline V lookup: CDR1 SGDLS, CDR2 YYNGEE. The ends lost 7 bases at V and 2 bases at J; junction bases unmatched: 9. The CDR3 sequence is 14 residues long. The CDR3 reads CASPYGGQPYEQYF. CDR3 DNA sequence: TGTGCCAGCCCGTATGGGGGACAGCCCTACGAGCAGTACTTC.

Notes on this clonotype: An end of the junction does not agree with germline; a read error may underlie this. The chain links TRBV20-1 to TRBJ2-1; no reliable D call. Germline V gene sequence: CDR1 DFQATT, CDR2 SNEGSKA (reference sequence). The CDR3 loop spans 16 amino acids. CDR3: CSTLRRGVSSYNGQFF. The CDR3 bases are TGCAGTACCTTACGGCGCGGAGTTAGCTCCTACAATGGGCAGTTCTTC.

This clonotype has a single count. One junction end disagrees with the germline gene, perhaps due to a read error. J is TRBJ2-3 and V is TRBV10-3; TRBD2 agrees at 10 bases. The length of the CDR3 is 17 residues. Germline lookup yields CDR1 ENHRY and CDR2 SYGVKD. The CDR3 is CAISGNSGGPGTGTQYF. Here the CDR3 DNA reads TGTGCCATCAGTGGTAATAGCGGGGGGCCCGGCACAGGTACGCAGTATTTT.

The rearrangement joins TRBV29-1 to TRBJ2-5; 7 bases map to TRBD1. With the DNA end fitting TRBJ2-7 better, the J assignment may be wrong. CDR1 and CDR2 from the germline V gene are SQVTM and ANQGSEA. CDR3 size: 11 residues. The CDR3: CSVTGAHEQYF. The CDR3 bases are TGCAGCGTTACAGGGGCACACGAGCAGTACTTC.

This chain connects TRBV7-2 to TRBJ2-3, with 8 positions matching TRBD1. V was clipped by 4 bases and J by 3 bases; unmatched bases: 9. From germline, CDR1 is SGHTA and CDR2 FQGNSA. CDR3 length equals 16 residues. CDR3 amino acids: CASSSRTGFGTDTQYF. CDR3 DNA sequence: TGTGCCAGCAGCTCCCGGACAGGGTTTGGAACAGATACGCAGTATTTT.